Below, one T cell receptor beta chain is given with its context. Its binding antigen is unknown. Base qualities are not at hand, and no much larger clone is one base apart. These data belong to a study of CD8+ T cells in alopecia areata (dated by TCRdb to the late 2010s). Study-level background: To study T cell clonal expansion in alopecia areata, the researchers applied high-throughput TCRbeta sequencing to both the C3H/HeJ mouse model and human patients. Scalp tissue and sorted CD4+ and CD8+ peripheral blood T cells from patchy and totalis/universalis alopecia areata patients and from healthy controls were covered by human TCRbeta sequencing. Clonality in the scalp was compared among normal scalp (n=4), patchy alopecia areata scalp (n=8), and alopecia totalis/universalis scalp (n=8). RNA was extracted with the PAXgene miRNA kit for fixed scalp, the miRNeasy kit for PBMCs, and the RNeasy kit for mouse skin. TCRbeta CDR3 regions were amplified by immunoSEQ multiplex PCR with 35 Vbeta forward and 13 Jbeta reverse primers.

The CDR3 contains 14 residues, cysteine and phenylalanine counted. Of all the DNA, just the CDR3 is kept, 42 bases in frame from base 1. Taken from the germline V gene, the CDR1 and CDR2 loops are SQVTM and ANQGSEA. The junction carries 15 bases between V and J, which are trimmed by 4 bases and 3 bases respectively. The method behind the library was the immunoSEQ multiplex PCR assay. RNA was extracted from all samples and reverse transcribed into cDNA as template for TCR sequencing. First-strand cDNA was synthesized using SuperScript III with a 2:1 mix of oligo-dT and random hexamers. A synthetic immune receptor repertoire was used to measure amplification bias, and any remaining bias was corrected computationally. In the paper's pipeline: Raw reads were preprocessed to remove errors, and CDR3 was defined by IMGT conventions from the conserved cysteine to phenylalanine. To get clonality, Shannon entropy was normalized by log2 of the number of productive unique TCRs and the result was subtracted from 1. Scalp TCRbeta sequences were cross-referenced with sorted blood CD4 and CD8 repertoires so that the CD4 or CD8 identity of scalp clones could be inferred. Drawn from immuneACCESS, this table holds only the in-frame rearrangements with V and J called that TCRdb kept. Clones are partly lost; checked studies trace under half to an unresolved V gene and leave the rest unexplained. V and J calls and clone size are those listed in that table; D and trimming were worked out from the DNA. Present in this sample are 120,000 or so clones, approximately 60% of which were seen just once. The top ten constitute approximately 3% of the sample.

General study outcomes and caveats: Compared with mice, TCR sequences shared between patients were less clear, possibly partly because of HLA diversity across the patient population. Compared with normal scalp, lesional scalp, particularly in alopecia totalis/universalis, had higher clonality and more expanded CD8+ clones, which suggests antigenic drive. Resident alphabeta T cells in normal human skin are also sequenced, complicating scalp TCR repertoire analysis, unlike mouse skin dominated by gammadelta T cells.

PBMCs were isolated by density centrifugation and stained for CD3, CD4 and CD8, and CD4+ and CD8+ T cells were sorted on a FACSAria. Scalp biopsies and blood samples were obtained from unaffected controls. This sequence originates from a human donor in good health. Sequenced material: CD4+ T cells sorted from blood. This receptor chain uses TRBV29-1 and TRBJ2-5; the D segment might be TRBD1 or TRBD2, since each matches 5 bases. The CDR3 region reads CSVGLRGAEETQYF. The nucleotide sequence reads TGCAGCGTTGGACTCCGAGGGGCGGAAGAGACCCAGTACTTC.